This T cell receptor beta chain was retrieved from a study of somatic mutations in cytotoxic T cells in rheumatoid arthritis. Study-wide results and limits: The study found no significant difference in CD8+ T-cell clonality between rheumatoid arthritis patients and age-matched healthy controls.

Comments on this clone: Its antigen remains unidentified.

TCRdb's table, derived via immunoSEQ multiplex PCR, lists solely in-frame clones and lacks some. The sample yields around 16,000 clones, almost 85% seen once. The CDR3 length is 13 residues. V lost 3 bases and J lost 1, with 7 bases in between. Germline V lookup: CDR1 SGHVS, CDR2 FNYEAQ. The source is a woman in her forties or fifties with rheumatoid arthritis. Material: CD8+ T cells sorted from blood. The genes are TRBV7-6 and TRBJ2-7; D is undetermined. CDR3 in DNA: TGTGCCAGCAGCTTTGACGGATCCTACGAGCAGTACTTC. Its protein product is CASSFDGSYEQYF.